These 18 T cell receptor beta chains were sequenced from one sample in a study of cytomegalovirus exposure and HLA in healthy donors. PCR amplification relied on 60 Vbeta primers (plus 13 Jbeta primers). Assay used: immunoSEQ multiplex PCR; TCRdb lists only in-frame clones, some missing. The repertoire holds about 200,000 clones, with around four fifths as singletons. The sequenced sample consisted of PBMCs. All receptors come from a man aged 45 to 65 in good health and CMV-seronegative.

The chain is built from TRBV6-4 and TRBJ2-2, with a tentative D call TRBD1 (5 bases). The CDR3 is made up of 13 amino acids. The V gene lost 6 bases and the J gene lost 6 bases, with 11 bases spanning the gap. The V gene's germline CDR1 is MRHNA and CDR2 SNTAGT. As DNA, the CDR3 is TGTGCCAGCAGAAGGACATCCGCCGGGGAGCTGTTTTTT. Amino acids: CASRRTSAGELFF.

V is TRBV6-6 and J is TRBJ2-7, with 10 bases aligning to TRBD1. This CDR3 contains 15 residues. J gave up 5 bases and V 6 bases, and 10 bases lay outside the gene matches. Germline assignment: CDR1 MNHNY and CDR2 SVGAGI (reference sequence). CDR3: CASSPDRGRRNEQYF. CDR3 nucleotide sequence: TGTGCCAGCAGCCCAGACAGGGGGCGCAGGAACGAGCAGTACTTC.

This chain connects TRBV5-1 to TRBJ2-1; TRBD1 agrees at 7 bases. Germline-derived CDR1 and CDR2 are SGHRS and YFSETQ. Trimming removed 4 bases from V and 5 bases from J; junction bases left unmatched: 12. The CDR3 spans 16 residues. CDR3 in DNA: TGCGCCAGCAGCCCGGGACACCGGGACAGCAACAATGAGCAGTTCTTC. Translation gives CASSPGHRDSNNEQFF.

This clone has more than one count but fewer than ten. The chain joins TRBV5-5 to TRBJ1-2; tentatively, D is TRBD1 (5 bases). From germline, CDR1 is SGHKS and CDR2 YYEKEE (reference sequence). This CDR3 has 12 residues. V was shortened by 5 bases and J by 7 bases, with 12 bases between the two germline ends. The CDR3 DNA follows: TGTGCCAGCAGGGGGGGGGTCGGTGGCTACACCTTC. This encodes CASRGGVGGYTF.

This CDR3 is CASSLGQVSYSGANVLTF. The CDR3 region has the DNA TGTGCCAGCAGCTTAGGTCAGGTTTCCTACTCTGGGGCCAACGTCCTGACTTTC. The V call is TRBV11-2, the J call TRBJ2-6; D gene uncertain. Germline V gene lookup returns CDR1 SGHAT and CDR2 FQNNGV. The CDR3 has 18 residues. V lost 1 base and J 0 bases, leaving 13 bases between the germline ends.

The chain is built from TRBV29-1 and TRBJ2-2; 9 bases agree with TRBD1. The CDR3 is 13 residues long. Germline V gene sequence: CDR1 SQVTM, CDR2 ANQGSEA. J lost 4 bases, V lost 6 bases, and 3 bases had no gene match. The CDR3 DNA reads TGCAGCGTGGACAGGGGAGGCACCGGGGAGCTGTTTTTT. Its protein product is CSVDRGGTGELFF.

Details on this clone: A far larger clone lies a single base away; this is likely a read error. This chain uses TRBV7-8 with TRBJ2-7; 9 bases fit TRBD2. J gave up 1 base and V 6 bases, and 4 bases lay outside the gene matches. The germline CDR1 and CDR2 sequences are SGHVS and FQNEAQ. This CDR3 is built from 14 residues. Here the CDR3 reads CASSKAGGSYEQYF. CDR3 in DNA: TGTGCCAGCAGTAAAGCGGGAGGTTCCTACGAGCAGTACTTC.

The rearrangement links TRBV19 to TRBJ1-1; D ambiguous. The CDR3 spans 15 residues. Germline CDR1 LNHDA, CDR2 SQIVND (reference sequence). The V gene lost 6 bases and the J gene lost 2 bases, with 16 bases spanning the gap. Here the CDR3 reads CASSLRQGLNTEAFF. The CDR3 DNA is TGTGCCAGTAGCCTCAGACAAGGCCTAAACACTGAAGCTTTCTTT.

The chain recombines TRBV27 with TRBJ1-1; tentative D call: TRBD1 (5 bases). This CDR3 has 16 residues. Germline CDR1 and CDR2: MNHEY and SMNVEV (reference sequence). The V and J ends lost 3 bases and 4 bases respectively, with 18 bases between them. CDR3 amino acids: CASSFWGSGIGTEAFF. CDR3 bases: TGTGCCAGCAGTTTTTGGGGCAGCGGGATAGGCACTGAAGCTTTCTTT.

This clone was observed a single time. The CDR3 protein is CASSPSGGNTGELFF. The CDR3 nucleotides read TGTGCCAGCTCACCCTCAGGGGGGAACACCGGGGAGCTGTTTTTT. The chain carries TRBV18 and TRBJ2-2, with 7 positions matching TRBD1. V was pared by 3 bases and J by 1 base, with 2 bases of the junction left unmatched. Germline CDR1 reads KGHSH; CDR2 reads LQKENI. This CDR3 region has 15 residues.

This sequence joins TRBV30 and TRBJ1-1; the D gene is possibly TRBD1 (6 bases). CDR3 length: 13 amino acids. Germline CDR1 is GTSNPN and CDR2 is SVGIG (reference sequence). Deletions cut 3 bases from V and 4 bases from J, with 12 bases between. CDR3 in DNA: TGTGCCTGGAGGGGGGGGGCGGGCACTGAAGCTTTCTTT. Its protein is CAWRGGAGTEAFF.

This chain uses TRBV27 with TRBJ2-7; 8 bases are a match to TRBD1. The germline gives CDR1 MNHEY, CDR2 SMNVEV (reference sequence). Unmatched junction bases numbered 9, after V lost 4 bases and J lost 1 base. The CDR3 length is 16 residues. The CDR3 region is CASSSGQGRGSYEQYF. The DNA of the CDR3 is TGTGCCAGCAGTTCCGGACAGGGTCGGGGGTCCTACGAGCAGTACTTC.

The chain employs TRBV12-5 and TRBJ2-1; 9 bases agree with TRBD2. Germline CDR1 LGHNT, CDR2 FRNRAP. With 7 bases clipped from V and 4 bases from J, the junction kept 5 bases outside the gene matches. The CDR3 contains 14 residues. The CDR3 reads CASAGLAIYNEQFF. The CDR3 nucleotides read TGTGCTAGTGCGGGACTAGCAATTTACAATGAGCAGTTCTTC.

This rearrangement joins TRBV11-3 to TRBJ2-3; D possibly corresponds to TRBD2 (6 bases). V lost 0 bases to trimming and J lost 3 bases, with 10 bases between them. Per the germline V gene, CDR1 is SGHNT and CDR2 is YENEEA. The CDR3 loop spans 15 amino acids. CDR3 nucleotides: TGTGCCAGCAGCTTAGACGGGAGCATTACAGATACGCAGTATTTT. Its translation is CASSLDGSITDTQYF.

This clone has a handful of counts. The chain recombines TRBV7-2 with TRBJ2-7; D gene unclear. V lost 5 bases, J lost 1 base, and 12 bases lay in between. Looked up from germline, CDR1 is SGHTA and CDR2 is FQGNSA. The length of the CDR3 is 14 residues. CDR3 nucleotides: TGTGCCAGCAGCCCGGCAGCGACTTCCTACGAGCAGTACTTC. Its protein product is CASSPAATSYEQYF.

In nucleotides, the CDR3 is TGTGCCAGCAGCCTCCGTGAGAGATTGAACACTGAAGCTTTCTTT. Its translation is CASSLRERLNTEAFF. The rearrangement links TRBV11-2 to TRBJ1-1; D is unclear. The CDR3 loop spans 15 amino acids. CDR1 is SGHAT, CDR2 FQNNGV, per germline. Trimming stripped 5 bases from V and 0 bases from J, with 13 bases between.

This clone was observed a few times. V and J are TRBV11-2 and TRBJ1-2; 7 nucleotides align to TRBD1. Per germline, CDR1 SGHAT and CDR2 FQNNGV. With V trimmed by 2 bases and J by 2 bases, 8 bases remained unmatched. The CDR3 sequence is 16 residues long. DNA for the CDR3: TGTGCCAGCAGCTTACCGCCTCCGACAGGGAACTATGGCTACACCTTC. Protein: CASSLPPPTGNYGYTF.

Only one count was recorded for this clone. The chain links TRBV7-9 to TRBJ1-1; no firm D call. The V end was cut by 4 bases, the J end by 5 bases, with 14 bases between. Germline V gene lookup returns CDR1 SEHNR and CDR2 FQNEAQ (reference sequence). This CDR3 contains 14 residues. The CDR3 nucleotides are TGTGCCAGCAGCTCCGGTCAGCGAGGGACTGAAGCTTTCTTT. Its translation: CASSSGQRGTEAFF.